This TCR beta chain emerged from a study of T cells in Graves' hyperthyroidism and ophthalmopathy. Notes on the study in general: Separation of ophthalmopathy from stable hyperthyroidism was achieved by a 13 V-J model.

This clonotype has only a few counts. Its target is not known. TCR beta CDR3 regions were amplified from RNA transcripts. The TCR CDR3 was amplified in a first-round RT-PCR using the HTBI primer set. In TCRdb, the multiplex PCR reads were re-called with MiXCR into one record per CDR3 protein. Seen here are roughly 840,000 distinct CDR3 sequences, 35% to 45% observed once, and the top ten hold 7.5% to 9.5%. Hyperthyroidism in the patients, aged 18 to 65, was newly diagnosed and under 2 months in duration. Diagnoses rested on clinical symptoms, serum thyroxine and TRAb, thyroid ultrasound and orbital computed tomography. This receptor was obtained from a man between 18 and 29 years old with Graves' hyperthyroidism. Sequencing was carried out using blood.

The CDR3 sequence is CSARDYRAGETQYF. DNA for the CDR3: TGCAGTGCTAGAGATTACAGGGCCGGTGAGACCCAGTACTTC. This chain joins TRBV20-1 and TRBJ2-5; weak D call: TRBD1 (6 bases). Germline V gene lookup returns CDR1 DFQATT and CDR2 SNEGSKA (reference sequence). This CDR3 contains 14 residues. V was trimmed by 0 bases and J by 5 bases, leaving 13 bases between them.